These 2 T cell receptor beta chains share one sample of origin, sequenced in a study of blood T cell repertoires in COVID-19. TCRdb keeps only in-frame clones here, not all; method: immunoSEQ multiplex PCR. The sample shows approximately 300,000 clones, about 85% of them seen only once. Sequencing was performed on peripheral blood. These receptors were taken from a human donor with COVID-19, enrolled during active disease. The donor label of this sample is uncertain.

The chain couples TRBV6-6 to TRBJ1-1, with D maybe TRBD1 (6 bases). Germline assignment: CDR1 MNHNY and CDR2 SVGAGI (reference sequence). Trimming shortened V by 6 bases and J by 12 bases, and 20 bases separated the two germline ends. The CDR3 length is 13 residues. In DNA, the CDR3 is TGTGCCAGCAGAACAGGGCCCTGGGCAAAAACTTTCTTT. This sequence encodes CASRTGPWAKTFF.

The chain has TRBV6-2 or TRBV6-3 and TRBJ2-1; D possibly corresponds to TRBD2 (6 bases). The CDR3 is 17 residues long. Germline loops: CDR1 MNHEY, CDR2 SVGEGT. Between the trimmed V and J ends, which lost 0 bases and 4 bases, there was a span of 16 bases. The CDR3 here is CASSYSMSSGTYNEQFF. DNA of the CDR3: TGTGCCAGCAGTTACTCGATGTCTTCCGGGACTTACAATGAGCAGTTCTTC.